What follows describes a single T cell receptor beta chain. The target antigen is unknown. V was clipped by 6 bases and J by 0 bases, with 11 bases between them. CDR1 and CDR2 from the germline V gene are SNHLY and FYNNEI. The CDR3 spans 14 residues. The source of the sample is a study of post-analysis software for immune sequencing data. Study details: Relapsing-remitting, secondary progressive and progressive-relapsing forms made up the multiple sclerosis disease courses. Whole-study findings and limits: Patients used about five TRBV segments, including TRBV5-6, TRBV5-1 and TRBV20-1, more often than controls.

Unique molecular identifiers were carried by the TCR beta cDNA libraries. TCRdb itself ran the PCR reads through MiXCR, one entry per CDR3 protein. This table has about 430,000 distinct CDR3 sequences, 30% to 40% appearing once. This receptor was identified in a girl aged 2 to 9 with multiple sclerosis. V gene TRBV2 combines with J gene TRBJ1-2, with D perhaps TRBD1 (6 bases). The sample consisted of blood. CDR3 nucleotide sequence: TGTGCCAGCAGATTGACAGGCTCTAACTATGGCTACACCTTC. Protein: CASRLTGSNYGYTF.